This T cell receptor beta chain emerged from a study of shared clonotypes between healthy human individuals. The CDR3 is 13 residues long. The V gene lost 1 base and the J gene lost 4 bases, with 11 bases spanning the gap. CDR1 and CDR2 (germline): GTSNPN, SVGIG (reference sequence). Naivety among CD8 cells was defined by CD45RO negativity and positive CCR7 selection, thereby excluding terminally differentiated effector memory CD45RA+ cells. Clones were read by immunoSEQ multiplex PCR, and TCRdb kept only the in-frame ones, dropping some. Seen here are hundreds of thousands of clones, about 96% observed once, and the top ten hold roughly 0.1%.

Sequenced: naive CD8+ T cells sorted from blood. The V call is TRBV30, the J call TRBJ2-7, with D perhaps matching TRBD2 (5 bases). The receptor comes from a woman aged 30 to 39 in good health. CDR3 region: CAWSEGGRYEQYF. The CDR3 coding sequence is TGTGCCTGGAGTGAGGGCGGGCGGTACGAGCAGTACTTC.